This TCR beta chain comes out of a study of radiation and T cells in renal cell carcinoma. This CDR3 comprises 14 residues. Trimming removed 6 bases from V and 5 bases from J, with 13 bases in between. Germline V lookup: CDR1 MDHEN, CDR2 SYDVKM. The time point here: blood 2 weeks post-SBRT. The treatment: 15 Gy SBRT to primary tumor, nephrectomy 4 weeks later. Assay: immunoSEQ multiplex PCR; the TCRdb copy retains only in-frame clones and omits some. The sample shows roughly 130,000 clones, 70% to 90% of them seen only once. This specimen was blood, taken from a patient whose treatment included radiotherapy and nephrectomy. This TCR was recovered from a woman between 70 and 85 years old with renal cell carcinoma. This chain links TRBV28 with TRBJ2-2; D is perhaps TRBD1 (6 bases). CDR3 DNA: TGTGCCAGCAGCGTGAGGGGGTTAACCGGGGAGCTGTTTTTT. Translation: CASSVRGLTGELFF.